This T cell receptor beta chain was captured in a study of CD8+CD57+ T cells in acquired aplastic anemia. About the research overall: CD4+ and CD8+ cells, once sorted, gave DNA averaging roughly 3.2 ug. Overall study results and limits: Patients versus controls showed no significant CD8+ Simpson's diversity difference. Twenty-nine CD8+ CDR3 sequences were shared between patients and controls.

Concerning this clonotype itself: Its antigen is unidentified.

Genomic DNA served as template for TCR beta VDJ and CDR3 profiling. TCRdb processed the reads anew with MiXCR; each CDR3 protein has one entry. The sample includes a few hundred thousand distinct CDR3 sequences, 50% to 70% of them seen just once. Germline V gene data show CDR1 as SGHNT and CDR2 as YYREEE (reference sequence). V lost 4 bases to trimming and J lost 7 bases, with 20 bases between them. The CDR3 sequence is 15 residues long. This TCR came from a human donor with severe aplastic anemia or a healthy control (not recorded which). The rearrangement uses TRBV5-4 and TRBJ2-5; D gene uncertain. Sequencing used sorted CD4+, CD8+, or CD8+CD57+ T cells (not recorded which) from PBMCs. The CDR3, as DNA: TGTGCCAGCAGCATCGCCCAACAGCCCCAGTCGACCCAGTACTTC. It codes for CASSIAQQPQSTQYF.